This passage covers 8 T cell receptor beta chains from one sample sequenced in a study of T cell clones after liver transplantation. Using immunoSEQ multiplex PCR, the repertoire was profiled, and TCRdb retains in-frame clones only, with some absent. The data contain more than 65,000 clones, around 90% of them singletons. Specimen: CD4+ T cells from blood, collected before liver transplant. These receptors originate from a human donor who received a liver transplant.

V is TRBV2 and J is TRBJ2-5, with 9 positions matching TRBD1. This CDR3 is 15 amino acids long. With V trimmed by 4 bases and J by 3 bases, 6 bases remained unmatched. Germline V gene data show CDR1 as SNHLY and CDR2 as FYNNEI. The CDR3 reads CASSGQGGIEETQYF. CDR3 nucleotides: TGTGCCAGCAGTGGACAGGGGGGGATCGAAGAGACCCAGTACTTC.

The chain recombines TRBV28 with TRBJ2-5; 10 bases agree with TRBD2. Unmatched junction bases numbered 11, after V lost 8 bases and J lost 5 bases. The germline CDR1 and CDR2 sequences are MDHEN and SYDVKM. This CDR3 comprises 15 residues. This CDR3 reads CASQETLAGEETQYF. The DNA of the CDR3 is TGTGCCAGCCAAGAAACTCTAGCGGGGGAGGAGACCCAGTACTTC.

The chain employs TRBV11-3 and TRBJ2-5; no clear D gene. The length of the CDR3 is 11 residues. The V and J ends lost 5 bases and 9 bases respectively, with 10 bases between them. In germline, CDR1 is SGHNT, CDR2 YENEEA. The CDR3 is CASSRALAQYF. CDR3 nucleotide sequence: TGTGCCAGCAGCCGGGCCTTGGCCCAGTACTTC. The full variable domain, completed using reference TRBV11-3 and TRBJ2-5, is EAGVVQSPRYKIIEKKQPVAFWCNPISGHNTLYWYLQNLGQGPELLIRYENEEAVDDSQLPKDRFSAERLKGVDSTLKIQPAELGDSAVYLCASSRALAQYFGPGTRLLVL.

The chain is built from TRBV6-5 and TRBJ2-1; tentative D call: TRBD2 (5 bases). Germline CDR1 MNHEY, CDR2 SVGAGI. Trimming removed 6 bases at V and 9 bases at J, with 12 bases between. The CDR3 spans 12 residues. The CDR3 coding sequence is TGTGCCAGCAGCTCCTGGACTGGTGAGCAGTTCTTC. Translated, it gives CASSSWTGEQFF.

This sequence joins TRBV30 and TRBJ2-3, with 8 bases lining up with TRBD2. The CDR3 spans 15 residues. The V gene end was trimmed by 0 bases and the J gene end by 0 bases; junction bases not matched to a gene: 2. Germline V lookup: CDR1 GTSNPN, CDR2 SVGIG (reference sequence). The CDR3 loop is CAWSVPSGSTDTQYF. DNA of the CDR3: TGTGCCTGGAGTGTGCCTAGCGGGAGCACAGATACGCAGTATTTT.

This chain connects TRBV28 to TRBJ1-1; possibly TRBD1 for D (5 bases). Germline CDR1 and CDR2: MDHEN and SYDVKM. The CDR3 runs 14 residues. V was trimmed by 5 bases and J by 0 bases, leaving 10 bases between them. The CDR3 DNA is TGTGCCAGCAGTCCGGGACTGATGAACACTGAAGCTTTCTTT. Translating gives CASSPGLMNTEAFF. The full variable domain, completed using reference TRBV28 and TRBJ1-1, is DVKVTQSSRYLVKRTGEKVFLECVQDMDHENMFWYRQDPGLGLRLIYFSYDVKMKEKGDIPEGYSVSREKKERFSLILESASTNQTSMYLCASSPGLMNTEAFFGQGTRLTVV.

V and J are TRBV9 and TRBJ2-2, with 9 bases matching TRBD2. The ends lost 0 bases at V and 6 bases at J; junction bases unmatched: 3. Germline V CDR1 and CDR2: SGDLS, YYNGEE. The CDR3 consists of 15 residues. This CDR3 reads CASSVALAGAGELFF. CDR3 coding DNA: TGTGCCAGCAGCGTAGCCTTAGCGGGAGCCGGGGAGCTGTTTTTT.

The chain has TRBV5-6 and TRBJ1-4; TRBD1 matches at 9 bases. The CDR3 is made up of 16 amino acids. Trimming at V came to 4 bases and at J to 7 bases, leaving 11 bases not matched to a gene. CDR1 and CDR2 (germline): SGHDT, YYEEEE. The CDR3 region has the DNA TGTGCCAGCAGCCATCGGGACAGGGAGGCTGGTGAAAAACTGTTTTTT. It codes for CASSHRDREAGEKLFF.